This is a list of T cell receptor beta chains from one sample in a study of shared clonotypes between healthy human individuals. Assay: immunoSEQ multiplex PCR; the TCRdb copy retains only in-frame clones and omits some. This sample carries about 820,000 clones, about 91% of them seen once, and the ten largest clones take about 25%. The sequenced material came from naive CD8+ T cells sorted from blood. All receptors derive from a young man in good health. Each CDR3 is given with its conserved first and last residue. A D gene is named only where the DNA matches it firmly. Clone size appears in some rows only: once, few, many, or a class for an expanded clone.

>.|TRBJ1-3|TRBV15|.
TGTGCCACCAGGTCGTCAGGACCTTCTGGAAACACCATATATTTT
CATRSSGPSGNTIYF
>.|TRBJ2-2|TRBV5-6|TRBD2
TGTGCCAGCAGCTTGGCCTCGGGACTAGCGGGACCCGGGGAGCTGTTTTTT
CASSLASGLAGPGELFF
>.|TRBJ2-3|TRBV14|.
TGTGCCAGCAGCCAAGGTGGAGCTCTGAGCTTGGAGTATTTT
CASSQGGALSLEYF
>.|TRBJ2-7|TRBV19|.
TGTGCCAGTAGCCCCCACGGGGCCTACGAGCAGTACTTC
CASSPHGAYEQYF
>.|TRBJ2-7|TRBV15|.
TGTGCCACCAGCAGAGCCCAGGGGTACGAGCAGTACTTC
CATSRAQGYEQYF
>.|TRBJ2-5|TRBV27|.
TGTGCCAGCAGTTCCCCGGGTAAATCGGTGGAGACCCAGTACTTC
CASSSPGKSVETQYF
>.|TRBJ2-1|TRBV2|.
TGTGCCAGCAGTCACCCTGAATTCGATGAGCAGTTCTTC
CASSHPEFDEQFF
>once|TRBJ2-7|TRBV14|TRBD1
TGTGCCAGCAGCTGGGGGACAGGGAAAAGCTACGAGCAGTACTTC
CASSWGTGKSYEQYF
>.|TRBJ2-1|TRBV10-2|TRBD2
TGCGCCAGCAGTGCTATGGCGGGAGGTAGCAATGAGCAGTTCTTC
CASSAMAGGSNEQFF
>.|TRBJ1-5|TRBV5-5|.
TGTGCCAGCAGCCAGGACGGACAGCTCAATCAGCCCCAGCATTTT
CASSQDGQLNQPQHF
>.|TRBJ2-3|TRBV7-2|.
TGTGCCAGCAGCTCGATAGTTCGCGGTCGCCCAGGCACAGATACGCAGTATTTT
CASSSIVRGRPGTDTQYF
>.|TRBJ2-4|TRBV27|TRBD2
TGTGCCAGCAGTCCGATGACTAGCGGGAAGGACATTCAGTACTTC
CASSPMTSGKDIQYF
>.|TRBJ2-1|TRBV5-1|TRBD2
TGCGCCAGCAGCTTGGAGGGTAGCGGGAGGAATGAGCAGTTCTTC
CASSLEGSGRNEQFF
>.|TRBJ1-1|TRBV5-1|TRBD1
TGCGCCAGCAGCTCCCGGGACAGGGATCCCACTGAAGCTTTCTTT
CASSSRDRDPTEAFF
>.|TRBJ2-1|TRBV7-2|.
TGTGCCAGCAGCACCCAGAATGAGCAGTTCTTC
CASSTQNEQFF
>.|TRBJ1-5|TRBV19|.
TGTGCCAGTAGCCCTCATCCCTATAGCAATCAGCCCCAGCATTTT
CASSPHPYSNQPQHF
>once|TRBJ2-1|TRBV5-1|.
TGCGCCAGCGCGGACTACAATGAGCAGTTCTTC
CASADYNEQFF
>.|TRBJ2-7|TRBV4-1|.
TGCGCCAGCAGCCAAGATAGGGGTCCGAGCGGGCAAAACGAGCAGTACTTC
CASSQDRGPSGQNEQYF
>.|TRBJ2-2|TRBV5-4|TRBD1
TGTGCCAGCAGCTTTGGACAGGGGAACACCGGGGAGCTGTTTTTT
CASSFGQGNTGELFF
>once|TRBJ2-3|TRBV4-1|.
TGCGCCAGCAGCCAAGAGGGTTTTGCAGATACGCAGTATTTT
CASSQEGFADTQYF
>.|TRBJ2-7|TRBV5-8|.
TGTGCCAGCACTTTCCGGGACACCTCCTACGAGCAGTACTTC
CASTFRDTSYEQYF
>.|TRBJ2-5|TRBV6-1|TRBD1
TGTGCCAGCAGTGCGGACAGGGGGCCCTTCCAAGAGACCCAGTACTTC
CASSADRGPFQETQYF
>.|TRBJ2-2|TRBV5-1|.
TGCGCCAGCAGCCCGGGGGCCTCCTCCGGGGAGCTGTTTTTT
CASSPGASSGELFF
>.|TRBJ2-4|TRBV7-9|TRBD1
TGTGCCAGCAGCCCCCAGGGGGATGACAAAAACATTCAGTACTTC
CASSPQGDDKNIQYF
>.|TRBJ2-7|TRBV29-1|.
TGCAGCGTTGGAGTGGGTCCGGGGGACGAGCAGTACTTC
CSVGVGPGDEQYF
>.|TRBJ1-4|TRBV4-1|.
TGCGCCAGCAGCACGGGGGATGGCGAAAAACTGTTTTTT
CASSTGDGEKLFF
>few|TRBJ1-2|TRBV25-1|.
TGTGCCAGCAGTGAGGAAGTGGGGAATGGCTACACCTTC
CASSEEVGNGYTF
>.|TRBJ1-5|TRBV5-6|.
TGTGCCAGCAGCTTTTTCCTCAGCAATCAGCCCCAGCATTTT
CASSFFLSNQPQHF